Presented here are 15 T cell receptor beta chains from one specimen sequenced in a study of blood T cell repertoires in COVID-19. Produced via immunoSEQ multiplex PCR; TCRdb's table is partial and in-frame only. The sample lists around 180,000 clones, 81% occurring once. The sequenced sample was peripheral blood. All receptors come from a woman of 80 years or more with COVID-19, enrolled during active disease.

This clone was counted a single time. This chain connects TRBV4-1 to TRBJ2-7; D might be TRBD2 (6 bases). Germline V gives CDR1 MGHRA, CDR2 YSYEKL. CDR3 length equals 15 residues. With 4 bases removed from V and 2 bases from J, the gap between germline ends came to 15 bases. CDR3 in amino acids: CASSRTGGSPYEQYF. CDR3 nucleotide sequence: TGCGCCAGCAGCCGAACTGGGGGGAGCCCCTACGAGCAGTACTTC.

This clone appeared once. The CDR3 region is CSASAGPLNTEAFF. As DNA, the CDR3 is TGCAGTGCTAGTGCAGGGCCATTAAACACTGAAGCTTTCTTT. The genes are TRBV20-1 and TRBJ1-1; D may be TRBD1 (5 bases). Deletions cut 3 bases from V and 2 bases from J, with 13 bases between. This CDR3 has 14 amino acids. The germline gives CDR1 DFQATT, CDR2 SNEGSKA (reference sequence).

Only a few counts were recorded for this clone. The rearrangement joins TRBV18 to TRBJ1-3, with no clear D. This CDR3 is built from 15 residues. Germline V lookup: CDR1 KGHSH, CDR2 LQKENI. V lost 5 bases and J lost 0, with 11 bases in between. CDR3 DNA: TGTGCCAGCTCATCTGGGCCAAGCTCTGGAAACACCATATATTTT. Amino acid sequence: CASSSGPSSGNTIYF.

The chain recombines TRBV5-1 with TRBJ2-7; D perhaps matches TRBD1 (5 bases). The germline gives CDR1 SGHRS, CDR2 YFSETQ. V was trimmed by 2 bases and J by 2 bases, leaving 11 bases between them. This CDR3 region has 14 residues. This chain's CDR3 is CASSFTGAPYEQYF. The CDR3 DNA reads as TGCGCCAGCAGCTTTACAGGTGCCCCCTACGAGCAGTACTTC. Combining the CDR3 with reference TRBV5-1 and TRBJ2-7 gives the whole variable domain KAGVTQTPRYLIKTRGQQVTLSCSPISGHRSVSWYQQTPGQGLQFLFEYFSETQRNKGNFPGRFSGRQFSNSRSEMNVSTLELGDSALYLCASSFTGAPYEQYFGPGTRLTVT.

The chain uses TRBV9 and TRBJ1-2, with 7 nucleotides matching TRBD1. Germline V lookup: CDR1 SGDLS, CDR2 YYNGEE. J lost 6 bases, V lost 0 bases, and 2 bases had no gene match. The CDR3 is 13 residues long. The CDR3 here is CASSVADRDGYTF. The CDR3, as DNA: TGTGCCAGCAGCGTAGCCGACAGGGATGGCTACACCTTC.

V gene TRBV2 combines with J gene TRBJ1-5, with D tentatively TRBD1 (6 bases). In germline, CDR1 is SNHLY, CDR2 FYNNEI. The V gene lost 8 bases and the J gene lost 3 bases, with 17 bases spanning the gap. The CDR3 covers 15 residues. CDR3 bases: TGTGCCAGCCATGGTAACAGGGCCTCCAATCAGCCCCAGCATTTT. Its protein is CASHGNRASNQPQHF.

V gene TRBV24-1 combines with J gene TRBJ2-2; D is undetermined. CDR3 size: 17 residues. V was trimmed by 3 bases and J by 0 bases, leaving 13 bases between them. Germline V lookup: CDR1 KGHDR, CDR2 SFDVKD. For the CDR3, the DNA is TGTGCCACCAGTGATCCCCGGTACTCCGCGAACACCGGGGAGCTGTTTTTT. Its protein is CATSDPRYSANTGELFF.

This clone came up once. The chain has TRBV19 and TRBJ2-3, with 9 positions matching TRBD2. This CDR3 comprises 15 residues. Germline loops: CDR1 LNHDA, CDR2 SQIVND (reference sequence). Trimming cost V 6 bases and J 2 bases; bases outside gene matches: 6. CDR3 sequence (DNA): TGTGCCAGTAGCAAAGTAGCGGGAGACACAGATACGCAGTATTTT. It encodes CASSKVAGDTDTQYF.

The V call is TRBV10-3, the J call TRBJ1-5; D remains unclear. V was pared by 4 bases and J by 2 bases, with 15 bases between. This CDR3 is 16 amino acids long. The germline V gene encodes CDR1 ENHRY and CDR2 SYGVKD. This chain's CDR3 is CAISGFRERGNQPQHF. In nucleotides, the CDR3 is TGTGCCATCAGTGGATTCCGGGAACGGGGCAATCAGCCCCAGCATTTT.

J is TRBJ2-5 and V is TRBV7-2; possible D gene TRBD2, 5 bases. This CDR3 is built from 14 residues. V dropped 5 bases and J dropped 5 bases, with 15 bases sitting between them. Germline lookup yields CDR1 SGHTA and CDR2 FQGNSA. Here the CDR3 reads CASSLIKGGETQYF. In DNA, the CDR3 is TGTGCCAGCAGCCTCATTAAGGGCGGGGAGACCCAGTACTTC.

The chain recombines TRBV28 with TRBJ1-2, with D possibly TRBD1 on 5 matching bases. The length of the CDR3 is 14 residues. V lost 10 bases, J lost 0 bases, and 15 bases lay in between. Germline-derived CDR1 and CDR2 are MDHEN and SYDVKM. Here the CDR3 DNA reads TGTGCCACCTATACTACAGGTCCTAACTATGGCTACACCTTC. It translates to CATYTTGPNYGYTF.

This chain links TRBV11-3 with TRBJ2-1; a possible D gene is TRBD1 (5 bases). CDR3 length equals 15 residues. Trimming removed 5 bases from V and 6 bases from J, with 17 bases in between. Germline V lookup: CDR1 SGHNT, CDR2 YENEEA. Here the CDR3 reads CASSPQGRVGNEQFF. DNA for the CDR3: TGTGCCAGCAGCCCCCAGGGTAGGGTGGGCAATGAGCAGTTCTTC.

This chain joins TRBV7-9 and TRBJ2-1, with 11 bases matching TRBD1. The CDR3 is 16 amino acids. Germline CDR1 SEHNR, CDR2 FQNEAQ (reference sequence). V gave up 5 bases and J gave up 4 bases; unmatched junction bases: 7. The CDR3 protein is CASSTRDRGVYNEQFF. As DNA, the CDR3 is TGTGCCAGCAGCACCAGGGACAGGGGGGTTTACAATGAGCAGTTCTTC. Variable domain in full (rest from reference TRBV7-9 and TRBJ2-1): DTGVSQNPRHKITKRGQNVTFRCDPISEHNRLYWYRQTLGQGPEFLTYFQNEAQLEKSRLLSDRFSAERPKGSFSTLEIQRTEQGDSAMYLCASSTRDRGVYNEQFFGPGTRLTVL.

The table lists this clone with a count of one. The rearrangement uses TRBV5-6 and TRBJ2-7; TRBD1 matches 8 bases. The V and J ends lost 4 bases and 5 bases, in that order; junction bases with no gene match: 11. From germline, CDR1 is SGHDT and CDR2 YYEEEE. CDR3 size: 15 residues. The CDR3 sequence: CASSVRQGTGNEQYF. In DNA form, the CDR3 reads TGTGCCAGCAGCGTCCGACAGGGGACGGGAAACGAGCAGTACTTC.

This chain connects TRBV2 to TRBJ2-2; 7 nucleotides line up with TRBD2. CDR3 size: 16 residues. V lost 8 bases, J lost 4 bases, and 13 bases stayed unmatched. Looked up from germline, CDR1 is SNHLY and CDR2 is FYNNEI. CDR3 sequence reads: CASGDGRRAGTGELFF. In nucleotides, the CDR3 is TGTGCCAGCGGAGACGGGAGGAGGGCGGGCACCGGGGAGCTGTTTTTT.